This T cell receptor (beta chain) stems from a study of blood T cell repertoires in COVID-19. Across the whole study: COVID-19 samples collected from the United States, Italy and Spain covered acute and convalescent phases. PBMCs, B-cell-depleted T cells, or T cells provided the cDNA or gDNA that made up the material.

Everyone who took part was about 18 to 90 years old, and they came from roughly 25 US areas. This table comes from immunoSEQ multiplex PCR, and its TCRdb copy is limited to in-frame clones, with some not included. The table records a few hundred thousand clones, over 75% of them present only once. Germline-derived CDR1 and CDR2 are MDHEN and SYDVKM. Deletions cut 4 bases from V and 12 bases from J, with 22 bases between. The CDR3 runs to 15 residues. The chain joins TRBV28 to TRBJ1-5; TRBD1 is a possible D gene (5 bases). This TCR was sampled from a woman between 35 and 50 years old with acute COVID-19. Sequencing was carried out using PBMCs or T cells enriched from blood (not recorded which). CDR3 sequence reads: CASSSPLGPYWVQHF. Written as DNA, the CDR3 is TGTGCCAGCAGTTCCCCTTTGGGGCCATATTGGGTCCAGCATTTT.